These T cell receptor beta chains were read from a single sample in a study of shared T cell receptors in the human thymus. Measured with immunoSEQ multiplex PCR; TCRdb has only the in-frame clones, and not every one. This table has roughly 710,000 clones, 70% to 90% appearing once. The sample was also reused in another study, on human thymus T cells.

Source material: thymocytes. These receptors all come from a girl under three years old with a congenital heart defect. CDR3s include the opening cysteine and the closing phenylalanine or tryptophan. A D gene is named only where the DNA matches it firmly. Some rows have no size entry. The others give once, few or many, or a class for an expanded clone.

v_call: TRBV6-6; clone_size: NA; j_call: TRBJ1-2; d_call: NA; cdr3_aa: CASSYPRPGEHYGYTF; cdr3_nt: TGTGCCAGCAGTTATCCCCGTCCAGGGGAGCACTATGGCTACACCTTC
v_call: TRBV19; clone_size: few; j_call: TRBJ2-2; d_call: NA; cdr3_aa: CASSIGPNLTGELFF; cdr3_nt: TGTGCCAGTAGTATAGGGCCAAACCTCACCGGGGAGCTGTTTTTT
v_call: TRBV2; clone_size: NA; j_call: TRBJ2-7; d_call: NA; cdr3_aa: CATRRGTLYEQYF; cdr3_nt: TGTGCCACACGACGGGGGACCCTCTACGAGCAGTACTTC
v_call: TRBV4-2; clone_size: NA; j_call: TRBJ2-1; d_call: TRBD1; cdr3_aa: CASSQDLGDRGDEQFF; cdr3_nt: TGTGCCAGCAGCCAAGATCTGGGGGACAGAGGCGATGAGCAGTTCTTC
v_call: TRBV18; clone_size: NA; j_call: TRBJ2-5; d_call: TRBD1; cdr3_aa: CASSPHCIETGTGDQETQYF; cdr3_nt: TGTGCCAGCTCACCTCATTGCATTGAAACCGGGACAGGGGACCAAGAGACCCAGTACTTC
v_call: TRBV6-6; clone_size: NA; j_call: TRBJ1-2; d_call: NA; cdr3_aa: CAGRDYPGANYGYTF; cdr3_nt: TGTGCCGGCCGGGACTACCCGGGAGCTAACTATGGCTACACCTTC
v_call: TRBV27; clone_size: NA; j_call: TRBJ2-7; d_call: TRBD1; cdr3_aa: CASSQRDRAYEQYF; cdr3_nt: TGTGCCAGCAGTCAAAGGGACAGGGCCTACGAGCAGTACTTC
v_call: TRBV27; clone_size: NA; j_call: TRBJ2-1; d_call: TRBD2; cdr3_aa: CASSHPLAGDRNEQFF; cdr3_nt: TGTGCCAGCAGTCACCCTCTTGCGGGGGACCGCAATGAGCAGTTCTTC
v_call: TRBV28; clone_size: NA; j_call: TRBJ2-3; d_call: NA; cdr3_aa: CASSLCREDTDTQYF; cdr3_nt: TGTGCCAGCAGTTTATGCCGCGAGGATACAGATACGCAGTATTTT
v_call: TRBV10-3; clone_size: NA; j_call: TRBJ1-1; d_call: TRBD1; cdr3_aa: CATSFGTGHMNTEAFF; cdr3_nt: TGTGCCACCAGTTTCGGGACAGGACACATGAACACTGAAGCTTTCTTT
v_call: TRBV5-4; clone_size: NA; j_call: TRBJ2-3; d_call: NA; cdr3_aa: CASSPGHYTDTQYF; cdr3_nt: TGTGCCAGCAGCCCGGGTCACTACACAGATACGCAGTATTTT
v_call: TRBV6-6; clone_size: NA; j_call: TRBJ2-1; d_call: NA; cdr3_aa: CATHRVGGRNEQFF; cdr3_nt: TGTGCCACCCACCGCGTCGGGGGGCGCAATGAGCAGTTCTTC
v_call: TRBV2; clone_size: NA; j_call: TRBJ1-4; d_call: TRBD1; cdr3_aa: CAAPGGSNEKLFF; cdr3_nt: TGTGCCGCGCCAGGGGGGAGCAATGAAAAACTGTTTTTT
v_call: TRBV6-5; clone_size: NA; j_call: TRBJ2-7; d_call: TRBD1; cdr3_aa: CASRPGTGPHEQYF; cdr3_nt: TGTGCCAGCAGGCCCGGGACAGGGCCCCACGAGCAGTACTTC
v_call: TRBV9; clone_size: NA; j_call: TRBJ2-1; d_call: TRBD1; cdr3_aa: CASSTGDGEQFF; cdr3_nt: TGTGCCAGCAGTACAGGGGACGGGGAGCAGTTCTTC
v_call: TRBV15; clone_size: NA; j_call: TRBJ2-2; d_call: NA; cdr3_aa: CATSRDDGGDLTGELFF; cdr3_nt: TGTGCCACCAGCAGAGATGATGGGGGCGACCTTACCGGGGAGCTGTTTTTT
v_call: TRBV4-3; clone_size: NA; j_call: TRBJ2-1; d_call: TRBD2; cdr3_aa: CASSPNFTTSGGWYNEQFF; cdr3_nt: TGCGCCAGCAGCCCCAACTTCACGACTAGCGGGGGGTGGTACAATGAGCAGTTCTTC
v_call: TRBV9; clone_size: NA; j_call: TRBJ2-1; d_call: NA; cdr3_aa: CASSVLSGTLHEQFF; cdr3_nt: TGTGCCAGCAGCGTCCTTTCCGGGACACTCCATGAGCAGTTCTTC
v_call: TRBV7-2; clone_size: NA; j_call: TRBJ2-2; d_call: NA; cdr3_aa: CASSLDGEEGNTGELFF; cdr3_nt: TGTGCCAGCAGCTTAGACGGGGAGGAGGGGAACACCGGGGAGCTGTTTTTT
v_call: TRBV6-5; clone_size: NA; j_call: TRBJ2-7; d_call: NA; cdr3_aa: CASSYWNGSYEQYF; cdr3_nt: TGTGCCAGCAGTTACTGGAACGGGTCCTACGAGCAGTACTTC
v_call: TRBV29-1; clone_size: NA; j_call: TRBJ1-1; d_call: NA; cdr3_aa: CSVGAGAGSTEAFF; cdr3_nt: TGCAGCGTTGGGGCTGGGGCTGGAAGCACTGAAGCTTTCTTT
v_call: TRBV23-1; clone_size: once; j_call: TRBJ2-7; d_call: TRBD1; cdr3_aa: CASSPKHDRGPRSEQYF; cdr3_nt: TGCGCCAGCAGTCCGAAACACGACAGGGGCCCACGTAGCGAGCAGTACTTC
v_call: TRBV11-2; clone_size: NA; j_call: TRBJ2-5; d_call: NA; cdr3_aa: CASSPGSFETQYF; cdr3_nt: TGTGCCAGCAGTCCCGGTTCCTTCGAGACCCAGTACTTC
v_call: TRBV2; clone_size: NA; j_call: TRBJ1-3; d_call: NA; cdr3_aa: CASVEGKGSGNTIYF; cdr3_nt: TGTGCCAGCGTGGAGGGGAAAGGCTCTGGAAACACCATATATTTT
v_call: TRBV27; clone_size: NA; j_call: TRBJ2-7; d_call: NA; cdr3_aa: CASSFSATYEQYF; cdr3_nt: TGTGCCAGCAGTTTCAGCGCTACCTACGAGCAGTACTTC
v_call: TRBV30; clone_size: NA; j_call: TRBJ2-7; d_call: TRBD2; cdr3_aa: CAWAHSGGYEQYF; cdr3_nt: TGTGCCTGGGCCCATAGCGGGGGGTACGAGCAGTACTTC
v_call: TRBV5-1; clone_size: few; j_call: TRBJ2-5; d_call: TRBD1; cdr3_aa: CASSTGQQETQYF; cdr3_nt: TGCGCCAGCAGCACGGGACAGCAAGAGACCCAGTACTTC
v_call: TRBV11-2; clone_size: NA; j_call: TRBJ2-4; d_call: NA; cdr3_aa: CASSSPRLENIQYF; cdr3_nt: TGTGCCAGCAGCTCACCCCGACTAGAAAACATTCAGTACTTC
v_call: TRBV6-5; clone_size: NA; j_call: TRBJ2-1; d_call: TRBD2; cdr3_aa: CASRLAGGLGEQFF; cdr3_nt: TGTGCCAGCAGATTAGCGGGGGGGCTGGGTGAGCAGTTCTTC